Presented here are 31 T cell receptor beta chains from one specimen sequenced in a study of blood T cell repertoires in COVID-19 (dated by TCRdb to 2020 to 2022). Libraries were made using the immunoSEQ multiplex PCR assay. Imported from immuneACCESS, the table was reduced by TCRdb to in-frame sequences with V and J called. These copies leave out some clones; in studies compared against another copy, an unresolved V gene accounts for under half, and the cause of the remainder is not known. For this sample there are about 350,000 clones; approximately 91% appear just once. The ten largest account for approximately 7.3% of the sample. Sequenced: peripheral blood. These receptors came from a woman in her 70s with COVID-19, enrolled during active disease.

V gene TRBV24-1 combines with J gene TRBJ2-7; D is perhaps TRBD1 (5 bases). CDR3 length equals 13 residues. CDR1 KGHDR and CDR2 SFDVKD come from the germline V gene. Trimming removed 2 bases from V and 7 bases from J, with 11 bases in between. The CDR3 region has the DNA TGTGCCACCAGTGATTCCCAGGGAAGGGAGCAGTACTTC. Translated, it gives CATSDSQGREQYF.

V gene TRBV28 combines with J gene TRBJ1-1; maybe TRBD1 (5 bases). This CDR3 spans 14 amino acids. Trimming left V 6 bases short and J 0 bases short, with 11 bases between. Germline V CDR1 and CDR2: MDHEN, SYDVKM. CDR3 protein: CASRATALNTEAFF. CDR3 DNA: TGTGCCAGCAGGGCGACAGCATTGAACACTGAAGCTTTCTTT.

The chain combines TRBV21-1 with TRBJ1-2; the table calls TRBD1, which could not be checked here. TRBV21-1 corresponds to a pseudogene. The CDR3 is 17 residues long. The CDR3 DNA sequence: TGTGCCAGCAGCAGATTACCGGGACAGGGGGCGTGCTATGGCTACACCTTC. This gives the protein CASSRLPGQGACYGYTF.

The chain carries TRBV6-6 and TRBJ1-4; D is unresolved. The CDR3 is 11 residues long. V lost 6 bases to trimming and J lost 5 bases, with 4 bases between them. Germline values: CDR1 MNHNY, CDR2 SVGAGI (reference sequence). The CDR3 bases are TGTGCCAGCAGCACAAATGAAAAACTGTTTTTT. This translates into CASSTNEKLFF.

The chain recombines TRBV9 with TRBJ2-1, with 11 bases aligning to TRBD2. V lost 3 bases and J lost 4; bases outside the gene matches: 3. The germline gives CDR1 SGDLS, CDR2 YYNGEE. This CDR3 contains 15 residues. The CDR3 sequence: CASSGGTSGYNEQFF. CDR3 nucleotide sequence: TGTGCCAGCAGCGGAGGGACTAGCGGATACAATGAGCAGTTCTTC.

Remarks on this clone: At one end, the junction sequence differs from germline, possibly due to a read error. The genes are TRBV7-8 and TRBJ1-5; D not certain. Germline CDR1 and CDR2: SGHVS and FQNEAQ. The CDR3 loop spans 15 amino acids. The DNA for the CDR3 is TGTGCCAGCAGCCTAGCGTTGACTGGCATTTCGCCCCAGCATTTT. Residues: CASSLALTGISPQHF. The full variable domain, with the rest looked up from reference TRBV7-8 and TRBJ1-5, is GAGVSQSPRYKVAKRGQDVALRCDPISGHVSLFWYQQALGQGPEFLTYFQNEAQLDKSGLPSDRFFAERPEGSVSTLKIQRTQQEDSAVYLCASSLALTGISPQHFGDGTRLSIL.

This chain connects TRBV6-5 to TRBJ1-4; no clear D gene. CDR3 length: 14 amino acids. Germline V gene sequence: CDR1 MNHEY, CDR2 SVGAGI. Deletions cut 6 bases from V and 8 bases from J, with 16 bases between. CDR3 DNA sequence: TGTGCCAGCAGCCACAGTCGGGGTGTGGAAAAACTGTTTTTT. Its protein is CASSHSRGVEKLFF.

The chain recombines TRBV9 with TRBJ2-1; the match to TRBD2 covers 10 bases. This CDR3 contains 15 residues. After removal of 0 bases from V and 7 bases from J, the junction contained 4 bases not matched to a gene. CDR1 and CDR2 from the germline V gene are SGDLS and YYNGEE. CDR3 sequence: CASSVALAGGNEQFF. As DNA, the CDR3 is TGTGCCAGCAGCGTAGCGTTAGCGGGGGGAAATGAGCAGTTCTTC.

The V call is TRBV5-1, the J call TRBJ2-7, with D perhaps TRBD2 (6 bases). The CDR3 extends over 13 amino acids. Per the germline V gene, CDR1 is SGHRS and CDR2 is YFSETQ. Deletions cut 5 bases from V and 6 bases from J, with 15 bases between. CDR3 DNA sequence: TGCGCCAGCAGGGTCAGGGACTCCCTCGAGCAGTACTTC. Its protein is CASRVRDSLEQYF.

V is TRBV2 and J is TRBJ1-4; 7 positions agree with TRBD1. The CDR3 has 14 amino acids. The trim removed 8 bases at V and 4 bases at J, leaving 7 bases unmatched. Germline CDR1 SNHLY, CDR2 FYNNEI. The CDR3 reads CASQQGLVNEKLFF. Here the CDR3 DNA reads TGTGCCAGCCAACAGGGGTTGGTTAATGAAAAACTGTTTTTT.

The chain recombines TRBV5-1 with TRBJ1-1; unclear D gene. Trimming removed 3 bases at V and 1 base at J, with 13 bases between. The CDR3 runs 15 residues. The germline gives CDR1 SGHRS, CDR2 YFSETQ. DNA for the CDR3: TGCGCCAGCAGCTCCGTAGTAGGAGCGAACACTGAAGCTTTCTTT. Protein sequence: CASSSVVGANTEAFF.

The rearrangement joins TRBV10-3 to TRBJ1-1; D not certain. The germline CDR1 and CDR2 sequences are ENHRY and SYGVKD. V was shortened by 0 bases and J by 11 bases, with 16 bases between the two germline ends. The CDR3 has 14 amino acids. CDR3 in DNA: TGTGCCATCAGTGAGTCGGGTGGGAGTACCAGGGCTTTCTTT. As protein: CAISESGGSTRAFF.

The CDR3 DNA follows: TGTGCCAGCAGTTCCGCCCTCGGGGTGAAGGGAATCTCCTATAATTCACCCCTCCACTTT. This codes for CASSSALGVKGISYNSPLHF. This chain connects TRBV28 to TRBJ1-6, with unresolved D. V lost 4 bases and J 0 bases, leaving 22 bases between the germline ends. CDR3 size: 20 residues. CDR1 and CDR2 (germline): MDHEN, SYDVKM.

J is TRBJ2-3 and V is TRBV18; no clear D. The CDR3 consists of 16 residues. Trimming removed 2 bases at V and 5 bases at J, with 17 bases between. The germline V gene encodes CDR1 KGHSH and CDR2 LQKENI. The CDR3 region is CASSPTNLAGGDTQYF. Written as DNA, the CDR3 is TGTGCCAGCTCACCAACCAACTTAGCCGGCGGAGATACGCAGTATTTT.

This rearrangement joins TRBV19 to TRBJ2-5; 12 bases match TRBD2. This CDR3 region has 16 residues. Germline V gives CDR1 LNHDA, CDR2 SQIVND (reference sequence). J lost 5 bases, V lost 7 bases, and 11 bases had no gene match. The CDR3 here is CASTSKTSGGRETQYF. The CDR3 bases are TGTGCCAGTACCTCCAAGACTAGCGGGGGTCGGGAGACCCAGTACTTC.

The chain couples TRBV19 to TRBJ2-1; 13 bases fit TRBD2. Germline V gene data show CDR1 as LNHDA and CDR2 as SQIVND (reference sequence). The CDR3 is 15 amino acids. The J segment lost 7 bases and the V segment lost 1 base, leaving 1 base of the junction unmatched. For the CDR3, the DNA is TGTGCCAGTAGTATAGGGACTAGCGGGGGAAATGAGCAGTTCTTC. Translation gives CASSIGTSGGNEQFF.

This sequence joins TRBV5-4 and TRBJ1-3; TRBD1 aligns across 7 bases. From germline, CDR1 is SGHNT and CDR2 YYREEE (reference sequence). This CDR3 region has 17 residues. The trim removed 0 bases at V and 4 bases at J, leaving 10 bases unmatched. CDR3 protein: CASSLGHRQGLGNTIYF. Here the CDR3 DNA reads TGTGCCAGCAGCTTGGGCCACAGACAGGGTTTAGGAAACACCATATATTTT.

The V call is TRBV7-2, the J call TRBJ2-1; 8 nucleotides line up with TRBD2. Germline trimming cut 5 bases from V and 3 bases from J; bases unmatched to any gene: 9. Looked up from germline, CDR1 is SGHTA and CDR2 is FQGNSA. The CDR3 consists of 16 residues. CDR3 sequence: CASSRVAGTSYNEQFF. The CDR3 DNA reads as TGTGCCAGCAGCCGTGTAGCCGGGACTAGCTACAATGAGCAGTTCTTC.

This clone was counted between two and nine times. The rearrangement links TRBV4-2 to TRBJ2-3, with TRBD2 identical over 10 bases. V shed 0 bases and J 6 bases; nucleotides not matched to a gene: 9. The CDR3 spans 17 residues. Looked up from germline, CDR1 is LGHNA and CDR2 is YNFKEQ. CDR3 residues: CASSQEFTAGGPDTQYF. The CDR3, as DNA: TGTGCCAGCAGCCAAGAGTTTACAGCGGGGGGGCCGGATACGCAGTATTTT.

The V and J genes are TRBV9 and TRBJ2-7, with 10 bases identical to TRBD1. The CDR3 covers 14 residues. The J segment lost 6 bases and the V segment lost 3 bases, leaving 6 bases of the junction unmatched. CDR1 and CDR2 from the germline V gene are SGDLS and YYNGEE. The CDR3 protein is CASSADDRGLEQYF. The DNA of the CDR3 is TGTGCCAGCAGCGCAGATGACAGGGGGCTCGAGCAGTACTTC.

V gene TRBV18 combines with J gene TRBJ1-1; TRBD1 might be the D (6 bases). Deletions cut 5 bases from V and 4 bases from J, with 11 bases between. The V gene's germline CDR1 is KGHSH and CDR2 LQKENI. This CDR3 has 13 amino acids. CDR3 DNA: TGTGCCAGCTCAAAACAGGGACCCACTGAAGCTTTCTTT. This sequence encodes CASSKQGPTEAFF.

The rearrangement joins TRBV28 to TRBJ1-4; D is uncertain. This CDR3 has 13 amino acids. CDR1 MDHEN and CDR2 SYDVKM come from the germline V gene. The ends were cut back, 8 bases at V and 8 bases at J, with 15 bases in the middle. CDR3 nucleotide sequence: TGTGCCAGCCTCCGGGAAGCCGGGGAAAAACTGTTTTTT. It codes for CASLREAGEKLFF. Full variable domain (outside the CDR3, taken from reference TRBV28 and TRBJ1-4): DVKVTQSSRYLVKRTGEKVFLECVQDMDHENMFWYRQDPGLGLRLIYFSYDVKMKEKGDIPEGYSVSREKKERFSLILESASTNQTSMYLCASLREAGEKLFFGSGTQLSVL.

The chain links TRBV18 to TRBJ2-5; TRBD2 matches 9 bases. From germline, CDR1 is KGHSH and CDR2 LQKENI. This CDR3 comprises 15 residues. With V trimmed by 0 bases and J by 5 bases, 4 bases remained unmatched. The CDR3 DNA reads TGTGCCAGCTCACCACCGCGGGGGGGCTCGGAGACCCAGTACTTC. Its translation: CASSPPRGGSETQYF.

The rearrangement uses TRBV28 and TRBJ2-7; maybe TRBD1 (6 bases). With 6 bases removed from V and 7 bases from J, the gap between germline ends came to 19 bases. The germline gives CDR1 MDHEN, CDR2 SYDVKM. The CDR3 is 14 amino acids. CDR3 nucleotide sequence: TGTGCCAGCAGCGGGACAAGGGGTCGCGAGGAGCAGTACTTC. Translation gives CASSGTRGREEQYF. Supplemented by reference TRBV28 and TRBJ2-7, the full variable domain reads DVKVTQSSRYLVKRTGEKVFLECVQDMDHENMFWYRQDPGLGLRLIYFSYDVKMKEKGDIPEGYSVSREKKERFSLILESASTNQTSMYLCASSGTRGREEQYFGPGTRLTVT.

The chain carries TRBV19 and TRBJ1-2; 9 bases match TRBD1. Germline lookup yields CDR1 LNHDA and CDR2 SQIVND (reference sequence). V lost 5 bases to trimming and J lost 6 bases; unmatched junction nucleotides: 4. CDR3 length: 13 amino acids. CDR3 DNA sequence: TGTGCCAGTAGTCCGTGGACAGGGGATGGCTACACCTTC. This sequence encodes CASSPWTGDGYTF.

This chain's CDR3 is CATSDSDRTGELFF. The DNA of the CDR3 is TGTGCCACCAGTGATTCCGACAGGACCGGGGAGCTGTTTTTT. This chain uses TRBV24-1 with TRBJ2-2; D possibly corresponds to TRBD1 (6 bases). The CDR3 has 14 amino acids. CDR1 KGHDR and CDR2 SFDVKD come from the germline V gene. Deletions cut 2 bases from V and 5 bases from J, with 8 bases between.

The V gene is TRBV28, the J gene TRBJ1-5; the D gene is possibly TRBD1 (5 bases). V was shortened by 4 bases and J by 0 bases, with 10 bases between the two germline ends. Germline V gives CDR1 MDHEN, CDR2 SYDVKM. The CDR3 sequence is 15 residues long. In nucleotides, the CDR3 is TGTGCCAGCAGTTCGGGGGTGGGTAGCAATCAGCCCCAGCATTTT. Protein sequence: CASSSGVGSNQPQHF.

In this sample, this clone turned up a few times. The chain joins TRBV7-2 to TRBJ1-3, with TRBD1 matching 7 bases. Germline V CDR1 and CDR2: SGHTA, FQGNSA. The V segment lost 3 bases and the J segment 5 bases; nucleotides outside the gene matches: 10. This CDR3 has 16 amino acids. The CDR3, as DNA: TGTGCCAGCAGCTTCATGTCACAGGGGTTCCGAAACACCATATATTTT. Translation gives CASSFMSQGFRNTIYF.

The chain couples TRBV23-1 to TRBJ1-3, with 7 nucleotides matching TRBD1. TRBV23-1 is designated an ORF whose function remains uncertain. With 0 bases clipped from V and 0 bases from J, the junction kept 11 bases outside the gene matches. The CDR3 contains 19 residues. This chain's CDR3 is CASSQSRKGGLNSGNTIYF. The CDR3, as DNA: TGCGCCAGCAGTCAATCGCGGAAAGGGGGCTTAAACTCTGGAAACACCATATATTTT.

In its sample, this clone was seen once. The rearrangement joins TRBV25-1 to TRBJ1-3, with TRBD1 identical over 7 bases. This CDR3 contains 15 residues. Germline trimming cut 5 bases from V and 0 bases from J; bases unmatched to any gene: 4. Germline V lookup: CDR1 MGHDK, CDR2 SYGVNS. CDR3: CASSQTGISGNTIYF. The DNA for the CDR3 is TGTGCCAGCAGTCAGACAGGGATCTCTGGAAACACCATATATTTT. Combining the CDR3 with reference TRBV25-1 and TRBJ1-3 gives the whole variable domain EADIYQTPRYLVIGTGKKITLECSQTMGHDKMYWYQQDPGMELHLIHYSYGVNSTEKGDLSSESTVSRIRTEHFPLTLESARPSHTSQYLCASSQTGISGNTIYFGEGSWLTVV.

The gene calls are TRBV9 and TRBJ2-1, with 8 nucleotides matching TRBD2. The CDR3 consists of 17 residues. Germline V gene lookup returns CDR1 SGDLS and CDR2 YYNGEE. V shed 4 bases and J 7 bases; nucleotides not matched to a gene: 16. CDR3 bases: TGTGCCAGCAGCCCCAGTGGTAGCGGGGCCCTCGCGAATGAGCAGTTCTTC. It yields the protein CASSPSGSGALANEQFF.